The source of this TCR beta chain is a study of cytomegalovirus exposure and HLA in healthy donors. Study-level information: Findings of an earlier analysis included 117 million unique TCR beta sequences from 200 million or so T cells.

Whole-study results and caveats: Differences between HLA loci emerged in a later analysis of TCR association rates, with DRB1 most and HLA-C fewest. An observed cluster of highly shared sequence variants was recorded as a likely sequencing artifact.

As concerns this clone: Its antigen is unidentified.

The PCR contained 60 Vbeta and 13 Jbeta primers. Measured with immunoSEQ multiplex PCR; TCRdb has only the in-frame clones, and not every one. There are about 190,000 clones in the sample; around 82% occur only once, and 1.7% lies in the top ten. Sequencing used PBMCs. The origin of this receptor is a man aged 35-49 years in good health and CMV-seropositive.

The CDR3 coding sequence is TGTGCCAGCAGCCGAGCGGGAGCCCACAATGAGCAGTTCTTC. It specifies CASSRAGAHNEQFF. This rearrangement joins TRBV5-5 to TRBJ2-1; 8 bases match TRBD2. V shed 4 bases and J 5 bases; nucleotides not matched to a gene: 5. Germline CDR1 and CDR2: SGHKS and YYEKEE (reference sequence). The CDR3 length is 14 residues.